This T cell receptor beta chain came from a study of OX40 agonist ivuxolimab in advanced cancers. For the study at large: Prior checkpoint blockade (anti-PD-1, anti-PD-L1 or anti-CTLA-4) was permitted; over 30% had it. Partial responses were observed in three patients, of whom one had hepatocellular carcinoma and two had cutaneous melanoma.

Blood draws occurred at baseline, cycle 4 day 1, and cycle 7 day 1. Using immunoSEQ multiplex PCR, the repertoire was profiled, and TCRdb retains in-frame clones only, with some absent. The table lists some 70,000 clones, around four fifths of them singletons. The origin of this receptor is an adult with an advanced solid tumor such as melanoma, head and neck, liver or kidney cancer. The material was CD4+ or CD8+ T cells sorted from blood, obtained in a trial of the OX40 agonist ivuxolimab.

The CDR3 spells CASSQGGWGRDGTEAFF. CDR3 in DNA: TGCGCCAGCAGCCAAGGGGGCTGGGGACGGGATGGCACTGAAGCTTTCTTT. This chain joins TRBV4-3 and TRBJ1-1; D possibly corresponds to TRBD1 (5 bases). This CDR3 region has 17 residues. V was clipped by 1 base and J by 4 bases, with 19 bases between them. Germline V gene lookup returns CDR1 LGHNA and CDR2 YSLEER.